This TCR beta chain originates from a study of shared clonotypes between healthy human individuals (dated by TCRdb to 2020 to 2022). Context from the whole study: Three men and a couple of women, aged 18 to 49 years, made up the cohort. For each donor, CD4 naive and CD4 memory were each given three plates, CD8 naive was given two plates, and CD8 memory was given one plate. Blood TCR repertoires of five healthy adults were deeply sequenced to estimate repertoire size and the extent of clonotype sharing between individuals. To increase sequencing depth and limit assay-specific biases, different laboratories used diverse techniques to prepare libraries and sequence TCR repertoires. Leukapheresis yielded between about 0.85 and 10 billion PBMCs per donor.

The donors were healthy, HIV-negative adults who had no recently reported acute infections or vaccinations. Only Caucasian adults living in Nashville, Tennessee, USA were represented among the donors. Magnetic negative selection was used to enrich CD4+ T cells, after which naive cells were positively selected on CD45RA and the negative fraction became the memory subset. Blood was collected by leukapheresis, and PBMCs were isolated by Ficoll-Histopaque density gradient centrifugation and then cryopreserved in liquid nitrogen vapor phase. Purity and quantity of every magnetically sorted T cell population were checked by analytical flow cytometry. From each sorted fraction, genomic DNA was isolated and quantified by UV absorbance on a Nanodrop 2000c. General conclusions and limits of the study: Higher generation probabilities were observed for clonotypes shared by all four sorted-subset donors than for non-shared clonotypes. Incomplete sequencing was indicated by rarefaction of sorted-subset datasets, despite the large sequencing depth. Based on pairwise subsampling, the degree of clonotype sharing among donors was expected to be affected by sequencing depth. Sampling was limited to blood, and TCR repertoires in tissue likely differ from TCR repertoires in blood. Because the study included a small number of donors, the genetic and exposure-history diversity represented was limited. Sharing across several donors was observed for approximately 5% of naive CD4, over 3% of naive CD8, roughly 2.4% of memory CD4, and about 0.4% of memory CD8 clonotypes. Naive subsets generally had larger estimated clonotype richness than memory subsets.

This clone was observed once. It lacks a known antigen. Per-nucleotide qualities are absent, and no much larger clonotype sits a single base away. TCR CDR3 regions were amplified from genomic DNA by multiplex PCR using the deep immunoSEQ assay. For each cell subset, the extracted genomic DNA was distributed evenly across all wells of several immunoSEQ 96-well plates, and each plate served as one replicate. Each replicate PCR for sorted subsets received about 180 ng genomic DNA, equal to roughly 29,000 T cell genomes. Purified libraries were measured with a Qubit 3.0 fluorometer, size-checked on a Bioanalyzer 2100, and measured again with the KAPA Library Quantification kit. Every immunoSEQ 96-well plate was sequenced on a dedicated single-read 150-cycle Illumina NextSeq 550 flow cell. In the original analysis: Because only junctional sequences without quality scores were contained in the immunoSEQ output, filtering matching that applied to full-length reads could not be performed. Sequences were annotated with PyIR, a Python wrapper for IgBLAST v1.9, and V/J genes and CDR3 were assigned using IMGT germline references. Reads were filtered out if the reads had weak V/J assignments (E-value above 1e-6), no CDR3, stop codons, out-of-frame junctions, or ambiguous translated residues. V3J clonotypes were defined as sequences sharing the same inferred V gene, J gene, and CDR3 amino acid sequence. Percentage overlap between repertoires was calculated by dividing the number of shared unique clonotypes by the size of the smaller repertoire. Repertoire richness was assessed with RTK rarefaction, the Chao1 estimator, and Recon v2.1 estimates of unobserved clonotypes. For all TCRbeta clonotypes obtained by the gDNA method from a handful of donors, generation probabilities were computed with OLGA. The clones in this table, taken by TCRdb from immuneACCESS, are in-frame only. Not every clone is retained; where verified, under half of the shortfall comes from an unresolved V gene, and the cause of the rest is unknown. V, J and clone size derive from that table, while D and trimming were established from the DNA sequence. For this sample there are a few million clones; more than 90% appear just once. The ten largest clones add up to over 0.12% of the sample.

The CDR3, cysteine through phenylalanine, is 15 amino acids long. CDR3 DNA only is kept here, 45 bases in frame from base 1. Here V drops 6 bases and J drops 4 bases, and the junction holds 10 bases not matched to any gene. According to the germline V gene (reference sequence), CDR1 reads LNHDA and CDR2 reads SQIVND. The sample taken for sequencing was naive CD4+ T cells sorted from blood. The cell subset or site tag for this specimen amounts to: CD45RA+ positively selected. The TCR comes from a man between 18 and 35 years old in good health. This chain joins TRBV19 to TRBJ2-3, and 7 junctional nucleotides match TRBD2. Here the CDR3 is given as CASSDRGEGADTQYF. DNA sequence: TGTGCCAGTAGCGACCGGGGGGAAGGCGCAGATACGCAGTATTTT.